Each of the 8 T cell receptor beta chains below was sequenced from the same sample in a study of technical replicates of blood from a handful of donors. Repertoires were generated with immunoSEQ multiplex PCR, while TCRdb's copy carries only in-frame clones and drops some. The profile covers 85,000 to 100,000 clones, with 90% to 97% appearing a single time and over 0.2% taken by the ten largest. Sequenced material: T cells isolated from PBMCs. The receptors here all came from a human donor in good health.

This rearrangement joins TRBV6-1 to TRBJ1-1; D not resolved. The CDR3 has 14 residues. V shed 6 bases and J shed 2 bases, with 13 bases lying between them. The germline gives CDR1 MNHNS, CDR2 SASEGT. CDR3 bases: TGTGCCAGCAGACGCATCGCGCTCAACACTGAAGCTTTCTTT. Its translation: CASRRIALNTEAFF.

The J gene is TRBJ1-3, the V gene TRBV9, with TRBD1 matching 11 bases. V was pared by 4 bases and J by 0 bases, with 6 bases of the junction left unmatched. The germline CDR1 and CDR2 sequences are SGDLS and YYNGEE. This CDR3 region has 17 residues. CDR3: CASSLEGQGVSGNTIYF. The CDR3, as DNA: TGTGCCAGCAGCCTAGAGGGACAGGGGGTCTCTGGAAACACCATATATTTT.

The V gene is TRBV27, the J gene TRBJ1-2, with 7 bases matching TRBD1. The length of the CDR3 is 17 residues. The V gene's germline CDR1 is MNHEY and CDR2 SMNVEV (reference sequence). Unmatched junction bases numbered 11, after V lost 4 bases and J lost 0 bases. CDR3 region: CASSSRQGTAANYGYTF. The CDR3 DNA reads TGTGCCAGCAGTTCTAGACAGGGTACAGCCGCTAACTATGGCTACACCTTC.

The chain joins TRBV19 to TRBJ2-1, with TRBD2 identical over 12 bases. Trimming took 7 bases from V and 2 from J; bases not matched to a gene: 3. The CDR3 has 15 amino acids. Per germline, CDR1 LNHDA and CDR2 SQIVND (reference sequence). This CDR3 reads CASTRTSGAYNEQFF. The CDR3 coding sequence is TGTGCCAGTACCCGGACTAGCGGGGCCTACAATGAGCAGTTCTTC.

This sequence joins TRBV30 and TRBJ1-1, with no clear D. The CDR3 extends over 15 amino acids. Trimming pared 5 bases from V and 5 bases from J, leaving 21 bases between. CDR1 and CDR2 from the germline V gene are GTSNPN and SVGIG (reference sequence). The CDR3 region is CAWSGTAPRDTEAFF. For the CDR3, the DNA is TGTGCCTGGTCTGGCACAGCCCCCCGGGATACTGAAGCTTTCTTT.

The chain couples TRBV6-1 to TRBJ1-1; the match to TRBD1 covers 7 bases. The J segment lost 11 bases and the V segment lost 6 bases, leaving 12 bases of the junction unmatched. The CDR3 has 13 amino acids. Germline CDR1 is MNHNS and CDR2 is SASEGT. The CDR3 is CASSPSTGDSAFF. CDR3 nucleotides: TGTGCCAGCAGCCCCTCAACAGGGGATTCGGCTTTCTTT.

This chain links TRBV13 with TRBJ2-7, with 11 bases aligning to TRBD2. Germline V gene lookup returns CDR1 PRHDT and CDR2 FYEKMQ (reference sequence). V lost 2 bases, J lost 5 bases, and 2 bases stayed unmatched. This CDR3 has 14 residues. The CDR3 nucleotides are TGTGCCAGCAGCTTAACTAGCGGGAGTAACGAGCAGTACTTC. Its protein is CASSLTSGSNEQYF.

This chain joins TRBV11-3 and TRBJ2-7, with D possibly being TRBD2 (6 bases). Germline CDR1 SGHNT, CDR2 YENEEA. V lost 1 base, J lost 2 bases, and 12 bases lay in between. The CDR3 length is 15 residues. This chain's CDR3 is CASSLARGLAYEQYF. The CDR3 DNA is TGTGCCAGCAGCTTAGCCCGGGGACTTGCCTACGAGCAGTACTTC.